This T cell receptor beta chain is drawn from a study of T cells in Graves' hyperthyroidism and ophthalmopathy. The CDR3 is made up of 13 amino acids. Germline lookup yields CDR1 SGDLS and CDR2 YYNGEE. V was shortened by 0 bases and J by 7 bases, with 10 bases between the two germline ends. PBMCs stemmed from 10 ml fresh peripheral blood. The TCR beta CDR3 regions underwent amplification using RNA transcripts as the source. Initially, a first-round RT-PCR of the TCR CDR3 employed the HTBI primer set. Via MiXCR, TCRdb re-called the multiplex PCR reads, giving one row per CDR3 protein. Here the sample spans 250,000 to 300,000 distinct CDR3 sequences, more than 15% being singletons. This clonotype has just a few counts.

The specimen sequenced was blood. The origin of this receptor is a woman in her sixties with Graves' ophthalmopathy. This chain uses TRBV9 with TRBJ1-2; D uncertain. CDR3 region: CASSVDPGSGYTF. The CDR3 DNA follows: TGTGCCAGCAGCGTAGATCCAGGCAGTGGCTACACCTTC. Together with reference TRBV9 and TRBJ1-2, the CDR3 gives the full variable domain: DSGVTQTPKHLITATGQRVTLRCSPRSGDLSVYWYQQSLDQGLQFLIQYYNGEERAKGNILERFSAQQFPDLHSELNLSSLELGDSALYFCASSVDPGSGYTFGSGTRLTVV.